Below, one TCR beta chain is given with its context. The antigen is undetermined. Some clones are missing from TCRdb's copy, which holds only in-frame ones; the method was immunoSEQ multiplex PCR. The data contain over 50,000 clones, roughly 90% of them singletons. This sample is drawn from a study of T cells in localized non-small cell lung cancer. Study results and limitations: Sequence data derive from only one tumor region, so heterogeneity remains possible.

Germline loops: CDR1 SGHTS, CDR2 YDEGEE. V gave up 0 bases and J gave up 0 bases, with 15 bases separating them. CDR3 length equals 17 residues. The starting material was peripheral blood, obtained before any cancer treatment. The sequence came from a woman aged 35 to 70 with stage I lung adenocarcinoma. V and J are TRBV5-8 and TRBJ1-1; D is ambiguous. CDR3 in DNA: TGTGCCAGCAGCTTGGATGGCGGACTCAACATGAACACTGAAGCTTTCTTT. Encoded protein: CASSLDGGLNMNTEAFF.